Below, 13 T cell receptor beta chains from the same sample are listed, as sequenced in a study of cytomegalovirus exposure and HLA in healthy donors. Vbeta (60) and Jbeta (13) primers were used in the PCR. Repertoires were generated with immunoSEQ multiplex PCR, while TCRdb's copy carries only in-frame clones and drops some. The repertoire holds 130,000 or so clones, with about three quarters as singletons. The sequencing sample was made of PBMCs. The source of these receptors is a female donor in good health and CMV-seronegative.

V is TRBV27 and J is TRBJ1-1; D is possibly TRBD1 (5 bases). CDR1 and CDR2 from the germline V gene are MNHEY and SMNVEV (reference sequence). CDR3 length: 15 amino acids. Trimming took off 5 bases at V and 1 base at J, with 14 bases between the two ends. CDR3 sequence (DNA): TGTGCCAGCAGTATTCCAGGGATCTCGAACACTGAAGCTTTCTTT. Encoded protein: CASSIPGISNTEAFF.

Here the CDR3 DNA reads TGTGCCAGCAGCAGTCAGGGGGTAGATACGCAGTATTTT. Translated, it gives CASSSQGVDTQYF. This sequence joins TRBV28 and TRBJ2-3; the match to TRBD1 covers 7 bases. Germline-derived CDR1 and CDR2 are MDHEN and SYDVKM. This CDR3 has 13 residues. V shed 6 bases, J shed 5 bases, and the junction held 5 bases outside the gene matches.

The table lists this clone with a count of one. V and J are TRBV30 and TRBJ2-3; 8 nucleotides match TRBD2. The CDR3 has 14 residues. V was pared by 5 bases and J by 0 bases, with 4 bases of the junction left unmatched. The germline gives CDR1 GTSNPN, CDR2 SVGIG (reference sequence). CDR3 DNA: TGTGCCTGGGGACTAGCCGCTAGCACAGATACGCAGTATTTT. Translation: CAWGLAASTDTQYF.

The chain employs TRBV30 and TRBJ2-7; 15 bases match TRBD2. J gave up 1 base and V 5 bases, and 3 bases lay outside the gene matches. CDR1 is GTSNPN and CDR2 is SVGIG in the germline V gene (reference sequence). The CDR3 consists of 15 residues. CDR3: CAWGGLAGGSYEQYF. CDR3 in DNA: TGTGCCTGGGGGGGACTAGCGGGAGGATCCTACGAGCAGTACTTC.

The V and J genes are TRBV12-2 and TRBJ1-4; the DNA was not used to check the table's D call, TRBD1. TRBV12-2 is a documented pseudogene. This CDR3 comprises 19 residues. This chain's CDR3 is CASRLSLRQGACTNEKLFF. In DNA form, the CDR3 reads TGTGCAAGTCGCTTAAGTCTTAGACAGGGGGCTTGCACTAATGAAAAACTGTTTTTT.

As to this clone: Mismatch with germline at one junction end may stem from a read error. Distinct nucleotide sequences in the sample also encode this CDR3. This chain uses TRBV11-1 with TRBJ1-6; 8 bases map to TRBD1. Germline values: CDR1 SGHAT, CDR2 FQDESV (reference sequence). CDR3 length equals 14 residues. The CDR3 loop is CASSDGQGNSPLHF. The CDR3 bases are TGCGCCAGCAGCGATGGACAGGGCAATTCACCCCTCCACTTT.

To note about this clone: Germline and junction disagree at one end, which may indicate a read error. J is TRBJ1-3 and V is TRBV6-5, with TRBD1 identical over 7 bases. Germline V gives CDR1 MNHEY, CDR2 SVGAGI. CDR3 length: 15 residues. CDR3 nucleotides: TGTGCCAGCAGTTCCCCGACAGGGCCTGGCAACACCATATATTTT. The encoded protein is CASSSPTGPGNTIYF.

This clone is a singleton in its sample. The junction shows a germline mismatch at one end, possibly a read error. The rearrangement uses TRBV9 and TRBJ1-1, with D tentatively TRBD1 (6 bases). Germline lookup yields CDR1 SGDLS and CDR2 YYNGEE. This CDR3 comprises 15 residues. The CDR3 DNA follows: TGTGCCGGCAGCCTTACCGATGGCCAGGGGACTGAAGCTTTCTTT. As protein: CAGSLTDGQGTEAFF. Using reference TRBV9 and TRBJ1-1 for the parts outside the CDR3, the full variable domain is DSGVTQTPKHLITATGQRVTLRCSPRSGDLSVYWYQQSLDQGLQFLIQYYNGEERAKGNILERFSAQQFPDLHSELNLSSLELGDSALYFCAGSLTDGQGTEAFFGQGTRLTVV.

The chain joins TRBV19 to TRBJ2-5; TRBD1 agrees at 7 bases. The V gene end was trimmed by 5 bases and the J gene end by 2 bases; junction bases not matched to a gene: 5. The CDR3 runs 14 residues. Germline CDR1 and CDR2: LNHDA and SQIVND (reference sequence). In DNA form, the CDR3 reads TGTGCCAGTAGTGTCGGACAGGTTCAAGAGACCCAGTACTTC. It yields the protein CASSVGQVQETQYF.

The chain couples TRBV7-6 to TRBJ1-2, with TRBD1 matching 7 bases. After removal of 5 bases from V and 5 bases from J, the junction contained 14 bases not matched to a gene. The germline CDR1 and CDR2 sequences are SGHVS and FNYEAQ. CDR3 size: 16 residues. The CDR3 sequence: CASSPAGTAPLYGYTF. The DNA for the CDR3 is TGTGCCAGCAGCCCAGCTGGGACAGCCCCTTTATATGGCTACACCTTC.

The rearrangement links TRBV6-5 to TRBJ2-1; D is undetermined. The V end was cut by 2 bases, the J end by 10 bases, with 3 bases between. The germline CDR1 and CDR2 sequences are MNHEY and SVGAGI. The CDR3 is 10 residues long. The CDR3 loop reads CASSYPEQFF. In nucleotides, the CDR3 is TGTGCCAGCAGTTACCCGGAGCAGTTCTTC.

The rearrangement uses TRBV28 and TRBJ1-4; D gene uncertain. The CDR3 has 13 amino acids. Looked up from germline, CDR1 is MDHEN and CDR2 is SYDVKM. Trimming stripped 4 bases from V and 5 bases from J, with 8 bases between. The CDR3 region has the DNA TGTGCCAGCAGTTACCTCACAAATGAAAAACTGTTTTTT. Translation gives CASSYLTNEKLFF.

The chain uses TRBV19 and TRBJ1-1, with a possible D match to TRBD1 (5 bases). V was trimmed by 2 bases and J by 3 bases, leaving 16 bases between them. This CDR3 is 16 amino acids long. The germline CDR1 and CDR2 sequences are LNHDA and SQIVND (reference sequence). The CDR3 sequence is CASSIRSALGDTEAFF. DNA of the CDR3: TGTGCCAGTAGTATACGGAGCGCCCTAGGGGACACTGAAGCTTTCTTT.